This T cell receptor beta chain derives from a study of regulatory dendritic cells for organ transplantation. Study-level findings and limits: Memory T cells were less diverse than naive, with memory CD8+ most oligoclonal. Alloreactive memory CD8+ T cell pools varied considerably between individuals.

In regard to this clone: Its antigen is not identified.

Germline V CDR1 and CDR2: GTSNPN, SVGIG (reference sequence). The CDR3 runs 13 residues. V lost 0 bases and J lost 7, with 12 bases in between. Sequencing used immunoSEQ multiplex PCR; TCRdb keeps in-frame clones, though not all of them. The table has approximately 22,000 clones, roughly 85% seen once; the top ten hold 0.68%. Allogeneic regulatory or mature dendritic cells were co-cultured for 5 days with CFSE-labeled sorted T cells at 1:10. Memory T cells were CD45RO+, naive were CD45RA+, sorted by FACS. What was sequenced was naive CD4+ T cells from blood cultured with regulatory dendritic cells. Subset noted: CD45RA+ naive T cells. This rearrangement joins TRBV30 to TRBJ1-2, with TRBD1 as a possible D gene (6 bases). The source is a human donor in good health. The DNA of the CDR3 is TGTGCCTGGAGTGTACTGGACAGTTCTGGCTACACCTTC. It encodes CAWSVLDSSGYTF.